This T cell receptor (beta chain) was recorded in a study of blood T cell repertoires in COVID-19. Data came from immunoSEQ multiplex PCR; TCRdb stores just in-frame clones and leaves some out. The table lists a few hundred thousand clones, roughly 90% of them singletons. This CDR3 is built from 15 residues. Germline assignment: CDR1 MDHEN and CDR2 SYDVKM. V lost 4 bases and J lost 0, with 10 bases in between. The rearrangement links TRBV28 to TRBJ1-5; D is uncertain. Sequencing was done on a sample of peripheral blood. The sequence was obtained from a woman between 25 and 40 years old with COVID-19, enrolled during active disease. The CDR3 nucleotides are TGTGCCAGCAGTTGGGCTCGTTCTAGCAATCAGCCCCAGCATTTT. Amino acid sequence: CASSWARSSNQPQHF.